This T cell receptor beta chain derives from a study of blood T cell repertoires in COVID-19. Study as a whole: Samples came from the United States, Italy and Spain, spanning acute and convalescent COVID-19.

TCRdb's copy holds only in-frame clones and misses some; the assay was immunoSEQ multiplex PCR. The table shows approximately 290,000 clones, with nearly 90% occurring only once. CDR3 length: 16 amino acids. CDR1 is GTSNPN and CDR2 is SVGIG in the germline V gene (reference sequence). Between the trimmed V and J ends, which lost 4 bases and 5 bases, there was a span of 22 bases. The TCR was taken from a woman in her thirties with COVID-19, enrolled during active disease. The V gene is TRBV30, the J gene TRBJ2-3; TRBD2 is a possible D gene (6 bases). Specimen: peripheral blood. This CDR3 is CAWTPGPGGVVDTQYF. The CDR3 DNA is TGTGCCTGGACTCCCGGCCCGGGCGGGGTGGTAGATACGCAGTATTTT.